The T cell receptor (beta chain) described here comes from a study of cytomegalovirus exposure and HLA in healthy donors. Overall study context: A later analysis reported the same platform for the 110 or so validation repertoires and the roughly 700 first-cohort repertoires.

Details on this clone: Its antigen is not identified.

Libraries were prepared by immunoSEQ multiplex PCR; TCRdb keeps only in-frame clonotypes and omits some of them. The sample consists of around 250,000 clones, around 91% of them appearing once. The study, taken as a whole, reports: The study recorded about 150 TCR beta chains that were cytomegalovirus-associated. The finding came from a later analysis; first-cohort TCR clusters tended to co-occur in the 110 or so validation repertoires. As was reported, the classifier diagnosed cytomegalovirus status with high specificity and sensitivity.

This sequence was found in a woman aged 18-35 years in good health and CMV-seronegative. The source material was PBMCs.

The CDR3 bases are TGTGCCAGCAGTGAACGGGCAGGGATGGGGTATGGCTACACCTTC. As protein: CASSERAGMGYGYTF. The chain employs TRBV2 and TRBJ1-2; TRBD1 might be the D (5 bases). CDR3 size: 15 residues. Germline-derived CDR1 and CDR2 are SNHLY and FYNNEI. V was clipped by 2 bases and J by 5 bases, with 15 bases between them.